The T cell receptor (beta chain) under discussion was sequenced for a study of a mutant IDH1 vaccine in newly diagnosed glioma. Germline-derived CDR1 and CDR2 are SGHNT and YYREEE (reference sequence). This CDR3 is built from 14 residues. The ends were cut back, 3 bases at V and 0 bases at J, with 8 bases in the middle. Regarding time point: baseline, week 1 (first vaccination visit). Noted treatment: pre-vaccination baseline after standard-of-care therapy. The protocol was immunoSEQ multiplex PCR, while the TCRdb copy is restricted to in-frame clones and leaves out a portion. The sample lists about 88,000 clones, roughly four fifths seen once, with 4.5% to 5.5% in the top ten.

The sample in question was PBMCs, obtained from a glioma patient treated with radiotherapy, temozolomide or both. The chain uses TRBV5-4 and TRBJ2-3; tentatively, D is TRBD1 (6 bases). This TCR derives from a man aged 40-49 years with glioma. Some clones in this sample may be carry-over from other donors' samples. The CDR3 is CASSSQGSTDTQYF. CDR3 nucleotides: TGTGCCAGCAGCTCACAGGGAAGCACAGATACGCAGTATTTT.